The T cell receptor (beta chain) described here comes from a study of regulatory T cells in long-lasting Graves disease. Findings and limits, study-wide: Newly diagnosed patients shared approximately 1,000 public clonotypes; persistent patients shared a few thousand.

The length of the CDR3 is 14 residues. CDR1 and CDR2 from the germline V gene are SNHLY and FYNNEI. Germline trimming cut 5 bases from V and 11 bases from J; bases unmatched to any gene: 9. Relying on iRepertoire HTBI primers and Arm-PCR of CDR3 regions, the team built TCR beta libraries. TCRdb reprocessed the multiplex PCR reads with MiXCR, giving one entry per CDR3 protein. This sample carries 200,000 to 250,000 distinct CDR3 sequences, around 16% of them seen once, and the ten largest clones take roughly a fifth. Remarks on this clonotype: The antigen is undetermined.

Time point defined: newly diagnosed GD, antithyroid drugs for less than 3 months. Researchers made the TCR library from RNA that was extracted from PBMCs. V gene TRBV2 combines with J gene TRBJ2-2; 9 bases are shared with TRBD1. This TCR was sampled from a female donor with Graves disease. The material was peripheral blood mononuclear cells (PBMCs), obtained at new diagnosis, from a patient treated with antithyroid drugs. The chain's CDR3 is CASSRTGVGGELFF. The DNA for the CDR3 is TGTGCCAGCAGTCGGACAGGGGTGGGCGGAGAGCTGTTTTTT.